The 21 T cell receptor beta chains below come from one sample, sequenced in a study of blood T cell repertoires in COVID-19. TCRdb's copy holds only in-frame clones and misses some; the assay was immunoSEQ multiplex PCR. The sample contains over 80,000 clones, roughly 86% of which appear only once. Material: peripheral blood. Every receptor here comes from a man aged 50 to 59 with acute or convalescent COVID-19.

The chain couples TRBV7-9 to TRBJ2-5; 9 positions match TRBD1. V shed 4 bases and J 7 bases; nucleotides not matched to a gene: 7. Germline V lookup: CDR1 SEHNR, CDR2 FQNEAQ (reference sequence). The CDR3 sequence is 14 residues long. As DNA, the CDR3 is TGTGCCAGCAGCTCCCGGGACAGGGTTGGGACCCAGTACTTC. The encoded protein is CASSSRDRVGTQYF.

V gene TRBV6-5 combines with J gene TRBJ1-1, with D unclear. CDR1 is MNHEY and CDR2 is SVGAGI in the germline V gene. Trimming stripped 8 bases from V and 1 base from J, with 8 bases between. The CDR3 spans 12 residues. As DNA, the CDR3 is TGTGCCAGCGTCTTCGGGAACACTGAAGCTTTCTTT. As protein: CASVFGNTEAFF.

V gene TRBV24-1 combines with J gene TRBJ2-1, with TRBD2 identical over 14 bases. V shed 4 bases and J 4 bases; nucleotides not matched to a gene: 8. The V gene's germline CDR1 is KGHDR and CDR2 SFDVKD. The CDR3 runs to 18 residues. The CDR3 is CATSDWTSGGNNYNEQFF. The CDR3 nucleotides are TGTGCCACCAGTGACTGGACTAGCGGGGGGAATAATTACAATGAGCAGTTCTTC.

There are a few counts of this clone. Other DNA sequences from this sample encode an identical CDR3 as well. This chain uses TRBV18 with TRBJ1-5; the D gene is possibly TRBD1 (6 bases). Germline lookup yields CDR1 KGHSH and CDR2 LQKENI. V was pared by 6 bases and J by 4 bases, with 10 bases between. The CDR3 sequence is 13 residues long. CDR3 bases: TGTGCCAGCTCCCCAGGACAGAATCAGCCCCAGCATTTT. It translates to CASSPGQNQPQHF.

V gene TRBV2 combines with J gene TRBJ2-7; D not certain. Trimming cost V 6 bases and J 3 bases, with 15 bases left between them. The CDR3 consists of 14 residues. Germline V gives CDR1 SNHLY, CDR2 FYNNEI. The CDR3 DNA follows: TGTGCCAGCAGCCCCGCCAGAGGAGTCTACGAGCAGTACTTC. Translated: CASSPARGVYEQYF. The whole variable domain, remainder taken from reference TRBV2 and TRBJ2-7, is EPEVTQTPSHQVTQMGQEVILRCVPISNHLYFYWYRQILGQKVEFLVSFYNNEISEKSEIFDDQFSVERPDGSNFTLKIRSTKLEDSAMYFCASSPARGVYEQYFGPGTRLTVT.

The chain recombines TRBV7-9 with TRBJ1-2, with a weak D call TRBD1 (6 bases). This CDR3 region has 14 residues. V lost 1 base, J lost 5 bases, and 11 bases lay in between. Germline lookup yields CDR1 SEHNR and CDR2 FQNEAQ (reference sequence). Here the CDR3 reads CASSLDGQFYGYTF. CDR3 coding DNA: TGTGCCAGCAGCTTAGACGGACAGTTTTATGGCTACACCTTC.

This clone was counted a single time. CDR3 bases: TGTGCCAGCAGCCCGAGCGTGGTAGGTCCTGAAGCTTTCTTT. Protein product: CASSPSVVGPEAFF. The gene calls are TRBV5-6 and TRBJ1-1, with D unclear. The V gene's germline CDR1 is SGHDT and CDR2 YYEEEE. The germline V and J ends were trimmed by 4 bases and 6 bases, with 16 bases remaining between them. The CDR3 is 14 residues long.

This clone was observed a single time. This sequence joins TRBV27 and TRBJ2-7; D is unclear. Germline V CDR1 and CDR2: MNHEY, SMNVEV (reference sequence). This CDR3 contains 14 residues. Trimming removed 4 bases from V and 6 bases from J, with 16 bases in between. This chain's CDR3 is CASSSTAGSREQYF. The CDR3 DNA reads as TGTGCCAGCAGTTCGACGGCAGGTTCACGCGAGCAGTACTTC.

This rearrangement joins TRBV4-1 to TRBJ1-5, with D perhaps TRBD1 (6 bases). Germline lookup yields CDR1 MGHRA and CDR2 YSYEKL. Trimming stripped 3 bases from V and 3 bases from J, with 12 bases between. The CDR3 covers 15 residues. CDR3 DNA: TGCGCCAGCAGCCAGATGGCAGGGGTCAATCAGCCCCAGCATTTT. Protein sequence: CASSQMAGVNQPQHF.

This chain connects TRBV5-1 to TRBJ2-3; 7 nucleotides align to TRBD2. CDR1 is SGHRS, CDR2 YFSETQ, per germline. Trimming cost V 1 base and J 4 bases; bases outside gene matches: 6. This CDR3 has 15 amino acids. The CDR3 DNA follows: TGCGCCAGCAGCTTGTCTGCGGGAGTAGCAGATACGCAGTATTTT. This encodes CASSLSAGVADTQYF.

The chain links TRBV3-1 (or the pseudogene TRBV3-2) to TRBJ1-2; D gene unclear. CDR3 length: 16 amino acids. Trimming pared 0 bases from V and 8 bases from J, leaving 19 bases between. The V gene's germline CDR1 is LGHDT and CDR2 YNNKEL (reference sequence). CDR3 nucleotide sequence: TGTGCCAGCAGCCAAGACACGGGTTCCGTTCTTCGGGGCTACACCTTC. It translates to CASSQDTGSVLRGYTF.

The chain recombines TRBV5-1 with TRBJ2-1, with D possibly matching TRBD1 (5 bases). There are 14 residues in the CDR3. V was cut by 1 base and J by 7 bases, with 12 bases left in between. Per germline, CDR1 SGHRS and CDR2 YFSETQ. The CDR3 DNA follows: TGCGCCAGCAGCTTGATCAGGGCGAATAATGAGCAGTTCTTC. Amino acid sequence: CASSLIRANNEQFF.

The chain joins TRBV19 to TRBJ1-5, with TRBD1 identical over 8 bases. V dropped 7 bases and J dropped 9; count of bases not matched to a gene: 2. Germline-derived CDR1 and CDR2 are LNHDA and SQIVND (reference sequence). The CDR3 contains 11 residues. The DNA of the CDR3 is TGTGCCAGTACAGACAGGGGGCCCCAGCATTTT. Residues: CASTDRGPQHF.

The rearrangement uses TRBV7-9 and TRBJ2-5; TRBD2 agrees at 7 bases. The CDR3 extends over 14 amino acids. J was trimmed by 5 bases and V by 6 bases; bases with no gene match: 9. CDR1 is SEHNR, CDR2 FQNEAQ, per germline (reference sequence). In nucleotides, the CDR3 is TGTGCCAGCAGTCCCCCGGGACTACCCGAGACCCAGTACTTC. It yields the protein CASSPPGLPETQYF.

With respect to this clone: Germline is not matched at one junction end, which may reflect a read error. The J gene is TRBJ2-1, the V gene TRBV11-2, with 7 bases matching TRBD2. The CDR3 consists of 14 residues. Germline CDR1 and CDR2: SGHAT and FQNNGV. In nucleotides, the CDR3 is TGTGCCAGCAGCCATCCCCTAGAGGGAGGGCCGCGGGTCTTC. Protein product: CASSHPLEGGPRVF.

This clone appeared a single time. The chain joins TRBV9 to TRBJ2-7; D is perhaps TRBD1 (6 bases). CDR3 length: 16 residues. Trimming left V 4 bases short and J 0 bases short, with 17 bases between. The germline V gene encodes CDR1 SGDLS and CDR2 YYNGEE. The CDR3 loop reads CASSQPPDSSSYEQYF. The CDR3 DNA is TGTGCCAGCAGCCAGCCCCCGGACAGTAGCTCCTACGAGCAGTACTTC.

The V and J genes are TRBV5-4 and TRBJ2-7; 10 bases fit TRBD2. The CDR3 consists of 17 residues. The germline gives CDR1 SGHNT, CDR2 YYREEE (reference sequence). With 0 bases clipped from V and 1 base from J, the junction kept 7 bases outside the gene matches. The CDR3 region is CASSLAEGTSESYEQYF. The DNA for the CDR3 is TGTGCCAGCAGCTTGGCCGAAGGGACTAGCGAATCCTACGAGCAGTACTTC.

This chain joins TRBV6-6 and TRBJ2-3, with 13 bases matching TRBD2. The V gene end was trimmed by 5 bases and the J gene end by 0 bases; junction bases not matched to a gene: 8. The CDR3 spans 18 residues. Germline V gives CDR1 MNHNY, CDR2 SVGAGI (reference sequence). In nucleotides, the CDR3 is TGTGCCAGCAGTAGATCCGGGACTAGCGGGACTAGCACAGATACGCAGTATTTT. It codes for CASSRSGTSGTSTDTQYF.

The V gene is TRBV9, the J gene TRBJ2-2, with D possibly matching TRBD2 (6 bases). Germline CDR1 and CDR2: SGDLS and YYNGEE. Trimming stripped 2 bases from V and 3 bases from J, with 11 bases between. There are 15 residues in the CDR3. This CDR3 reads CASSVSGVDTGELFF. The CDR3, as DNA: TGTGCCAGCAGCGTCTCGGGAGTGGACACCGGGGAGCTGTTTTTT.

The J gene is TRBJ2-7, the V gene TRBV5-1, with D tentatively TRBD2 (5 bases). Trimming took off 6 bases at V and 4 bases at J, with 17 bases between the two ends. The CDR3 has 14 amino acids. CDR1 and CDR2 from the germline V gene are SGHRS and YFSETQ. The chain's CDR3 is CASTVFSGGYEQYF. CDR3 nucleotide sequence: TGCGCCAGCACGGTTTTCAGCGGTGGGTACGAGCAGTACTTC.

The chain carries TRBV18 and TRBJ2-2, with 7 bases matching TRBD2. Germline values: CDR1 KGHSH, CDR2 LQKENI. The ends lost 4 bases at V and 2 bases at J; junction bases unmatched: 1. CDR3 length: 14 residues. The CDR3: CASSQGLNTGELFF. CDR3 nucleotides: TGTGCCAGCTCACAGGGACTAAACACCGGGGAGCTGTTTTTT.